Shown below are 8 T cell receptor beta chains from a single sample sequenced in a study of blood T cell repertoires in COVID-19. Assay used: immunoSEQ multiplex PCR; TCRdb lists only in-frame clones, some missing. This table holds just over 650,000 clones, over 80% found once. What was sequenced was peripheral blood. These receptors all stem from a woman younger than 30 with acute or convalescent COVID-19.

The CDR3: CASSLSGPGRSPLHF. CDR3 nucleotides: TGTGCCAGCAGTTTATCGGGGCCAGGGCGATCACCCCTCCACTTT. The V call is TRBV27, the J call TRBJ1-6, with D possibly matching TRBD1 (5 bases). This CDR3 is 15 amino acids long. Looked up from germline, CDR1 is MNHEY and CDR2 is SMNVEV (reference sequence). Trimming pared 0 bases from V and 10 bases from J, leaving 13 bases between.

This chain joins TRBV4-1 and TRBJ1-6; D gene ambiguous. Between the trimmed V and J ends, which lost 1 base and 9 bases, there was a span of 7 bases. The CDR3 is 13 amino acids. Germline CDR1 is MGHRA and CDR2 is YSYEKL. The CDR3 region is CASSQVLSSPLHF. The DNA of the CDR3 is TGCGCCAGCAGCCAAGTCCTGAGTTCACCCCTCCACTTT.

V and J are TRBV6-2 or TRBV6-3 and TRBJ1-1, with a tentative D call TRBD1 (5 bases). Trimming cost V 2 bases and J 4 bases, with 11 bases left between them. Germline assignment: CDR1 MNHEY and CDR2 SVGEGT. The CDR3 length is 14 residues. CDR3 region: CASSYGGEATEAFF. The CDR3 DNA is TGTGCCAGCAGTTACGGAGGGGAGGCCACTGAAGCTTTCTTT.

This clone was seen more than once but under ten times. The chain links TRBV6-2 or TRBV6-3 to TRBJ1-5; 7 bases match TRBD1. J lost 4 bases, V lost 2 bases, and 2 bases had no gene match. Germline V gene lookup returns CDR1 MNHEY and CDR2 SVGEGT. The CDR3 runs to 14 residues. CDR3 nucleotide sequence: TGTGCCAGCAGTTACGGGACAGAAAATCAGCCCCAGCATTTT. This translates into CASSYGTENQPQHF.

This rearrangement joins TRBV5-6 to TRBJ2-7; a weak D match, TRBD1 (5 bases). Trimming left V 1 base short and J 0 bases short, with 8 bases between. The germline V gene has CDR1 SGHDT and CDR2 YYEEEE. The CDR3 covers 14 residues. This chain's CDR3 is CASSLPGHSYEQYF. The CDR3 nucleotides are TGTGCCAGCAGCTTGCCAGGGCACTCCTACGAGCAGTACTTC.

This clone is a singleton in its sample. This chain joins TRBV14 and TRBJ1-4, with a possible D match to TRBD1 (6 bases). The CDR3 extends over 13 amino acids. Germline V gene data show CDR1 as SGHDN and CDR2 as FVKESK. Trimming cost V 4 bases and J 5 bases, with 8 bases left between them. DNA for the CDR3: TGTGCCAGCAGCCGAGGACAGAATGAAAAACTGTTTTTT. Its protein product is CASSRGQNEKLFF.

This clone has a single count. The chain carries TRBV24-1 and TRBJ2-5, with TRBD1 matching 7 bases. Unmatched junction bases numbered 9, after V lost 4 bases and J lost 5 bases. Germline values: CDR1 KGHDR, CDR2 SFDVKD. The CDR3 is 15 residues long. CDR3 sequence (DNA): TGTGCCACCAGTGAACCCCAGCAGGGACAGGAGACCCAGTACTTC. This codes for CATSEPQQGQETQYF.

The chain links TRBV29-1 to TRBJ2-2; 7 bases agree with TRBD1. This CDR3 is 14 amino acids long. Germline assignment: CDR1 SQVTM and CDR2 ANQGSEA. V dropped 5 bases and J dropped 2; count of bases not matched to a gene: 5. The CDR3 sequence is CSVLGGRNTGELFF. DNA for the CDR3: TGCAGCGTTTTAGGGGGCAGAAACACCGGGGAGCTGTTTTTT.